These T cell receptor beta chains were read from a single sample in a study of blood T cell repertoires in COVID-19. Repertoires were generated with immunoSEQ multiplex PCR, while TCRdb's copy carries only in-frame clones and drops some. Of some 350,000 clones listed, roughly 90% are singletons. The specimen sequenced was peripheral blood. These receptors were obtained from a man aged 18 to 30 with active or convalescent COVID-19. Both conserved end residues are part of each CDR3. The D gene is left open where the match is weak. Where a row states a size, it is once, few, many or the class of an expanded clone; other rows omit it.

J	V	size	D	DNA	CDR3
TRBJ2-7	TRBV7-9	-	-	TGTGCCAGCAGCCGAGACAGGTCCGGTTACGAGCAGTACTTC	CASSRDRSGYEQYF
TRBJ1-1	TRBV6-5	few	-	TGTGCCAGCAGTTACTCGGACTGGGGAGACACTGAAGCTTTCTTT	CASSYSDWGDTEAFF
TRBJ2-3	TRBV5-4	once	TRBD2	TGTGCCAGCAGCTTAAGGATACTAGCGGGATCCTCAAGGGCAGATACGCAGTATTTT	CASSLRILAGSSRADTQYF
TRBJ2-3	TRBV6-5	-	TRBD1	TGTGCCAGCAGCCAATGGCAGGGGGCAAGGGATACGCAGTATTTT	CASSQWQGARDTQYF
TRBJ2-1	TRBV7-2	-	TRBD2	TGTGCCAGCAAGGGTAGCGGGGGGACCTGGTACAATGAGCAGTTCTTC	CASKGSGGTWYNEQFF
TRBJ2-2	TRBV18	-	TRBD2	TGTGCGAACTCACCTCCTAGCGGGAGGGCCGACACCGGGGAGCTGTTTTTT	CANSPPSGRADTGELFF
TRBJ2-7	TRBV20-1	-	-	TGCAGCCCCACGAACTACTACGAGCAGTACTTC	CSPTNYYEQYF
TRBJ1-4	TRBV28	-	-	TGTGCCAGCAGTTTCGACAGGCTTAATGAAAAACTGTTTTTT	CASSFDRLNEKLFF
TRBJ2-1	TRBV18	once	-	TGTGCCAGCTCACCAAGGACTGTAATAGGGGACTCCGGGCAGTTCTTC	CASSPRTVIGDSGQFF
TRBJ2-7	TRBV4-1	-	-	TGCGCCAGCAGCCAAGGTATAGGGGCCTACGAGCAGTACTTC	CASSQGIGAYEQYF
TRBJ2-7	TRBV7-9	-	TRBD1	TGTGCCACCCGGAGGATGACAGGGCGGGACGAGCAGTACTTC	CATRRMTGRDEQYF
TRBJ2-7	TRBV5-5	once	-	TGTGCCAGCAGCTTGGGTTTGAGGTCCTACGAGCAGTACTTC	CASSLGLRSYEQYF
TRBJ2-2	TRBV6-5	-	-	TGTGCCAGCAGTTACTCGATAGCAGGGGCCGGCGGGGAGCTGTTTTTT	CASSYSIAGAGGELFF
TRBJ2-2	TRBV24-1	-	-	TGTGCCACCAGTGCCGGGGTCGGCGGGGAGCTGTTTTTT	CATSAGVGGELFF
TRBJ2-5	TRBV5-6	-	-	TGTGCCAGCAGCCGGTTAGGGGGGGACGCCCAAGAGACCCAGTACTTC	CASSRLGGDAQETQYF
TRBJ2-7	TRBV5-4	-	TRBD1	TGTGCCAGCAGCTTGCCGAACGGACAGGACACCTACGAGCAGTACTTC	CASSLPNGQDTYEQYF
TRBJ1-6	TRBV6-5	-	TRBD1	TGTGCCAGCAGTTTTGACAGGGCAAATTCACCCCTCCACTTT	CASSFDRANSPLHF
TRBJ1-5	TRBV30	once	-	TGTGCCTGGAGTGATAAACATTATAGCAATCAGCCCCAGCATTTT	CAWSDKHYSNQPQHF
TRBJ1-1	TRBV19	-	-	TGTGCCAGTAGTATGTTAGGGGGTGTGACTGAAGCTTTCTTT	CASSMLGGVTEAFF
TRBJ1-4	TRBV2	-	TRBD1	TGTGCCACCCGCCAAGGGGGACAGGGGGCAGTTGAAAAACTGTTTTTT	CATRQGGQGAVEKLFF
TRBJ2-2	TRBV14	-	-	TGTGCCAGCAGCCGCATCAGGGGGGCGAACACCGGGGAGCTGTTTTTT	CASSRIRGANTGELFF
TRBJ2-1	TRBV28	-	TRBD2	TGTGCCAGCAGTGTATCCGGGACTAGCCGTGAGCAGTTCTTC	CASSVSGTSREQFF
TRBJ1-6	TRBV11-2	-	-	TGTGCCAGCAGCTTGGCACCCTATAATTCACCCCTCCACTTT	CASSLAPYNSPLHF
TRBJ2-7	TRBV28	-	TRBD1	TGTGCCAGCAGTTTTACCGGGACAGCCCGCGGGGAGCAGTACTTC	CASSFTGTARGEQYF
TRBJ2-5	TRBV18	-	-	TGTGCCAGCTCACTGGAGGCACCACGGGCCCAGTACTTC	CASSLEAPRAQYF
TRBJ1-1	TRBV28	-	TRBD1	TGTGCCAGCGGGACAGGCGGAATGAACACTGAAGCTTTCTTT	CASGTGGMNTEAFF
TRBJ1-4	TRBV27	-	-	TGTGCCAGCAGTTTACGGCGGGGGGAAAAACTGTTTTTT	CASSLRRGEKLFF
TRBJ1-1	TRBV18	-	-	TGTGCCAGCTCACCACCTTTCGGGGGGCGAAACACTGAAGCTTTCTTT	CASSPPFGGRNTEAFF
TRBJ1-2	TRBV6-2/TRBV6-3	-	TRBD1	TGTGCCAGCAGTTACCCTGACAGGGGGCGCGGCTATGGCTACACCTTC	CASSYPDRGRGYGYTF
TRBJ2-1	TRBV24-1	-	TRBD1	TGTGCCACCAGTCCCTGGACAGGTGCCAATGAGCAGTTCTTC	CATSPWTGANEQFF
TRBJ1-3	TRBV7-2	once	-	TGTGCCAGCAGCTCTACCTTAACAGGGTCTGGAAACACCATATATTTT	CASSSTLTGSGNTIYF
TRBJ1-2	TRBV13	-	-	TGTGCCAGCAGCATGGGGACACTCAACTATGGCTACACCTTC	CASSMGTLNYGYTF
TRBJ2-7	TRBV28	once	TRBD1	TGTGCCAGCAGCACTCTCCGTGGACAGGGGGCGGACGAGCAGTACTTC	CASSTLRGQGADEQYF
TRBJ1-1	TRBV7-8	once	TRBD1	TGTGCCAGCAGCTTAGAGCCAGGGGGCGGGGTTTCGGCTGAAGCTTTCTTT	CASSLEPGGGVSAEAFF
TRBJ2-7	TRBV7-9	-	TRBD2	TGTGCCAGCAGGCCGACTAGCGGGAGTAGTAAGCAGTACTTC	CASRPTSGSSKQYF
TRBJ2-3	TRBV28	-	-	TGTGCCAGCAGTCGCTTACGGCAGGGGGGATCGGATACGCAGTATTTT	CASSRLRQGGSDTQYF
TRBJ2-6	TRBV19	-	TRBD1	TGTGCCAGTACCTCCGGGACAGGGTTACCTGGGGCCAACGTCCTGACTTTC	CASTSGTGLPGANVLTF
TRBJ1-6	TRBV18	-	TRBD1	TGTGCCAGTGGGACAGCCTTGAATTCACCCCTCCACTTT	CASGTALNSPLHF
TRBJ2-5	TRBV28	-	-	TGTGCCAGCAGACAGGTGGAGACCCAGTACTTC	CASRQVETQYF
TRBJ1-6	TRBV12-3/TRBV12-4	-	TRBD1	TGTGCCAGCAGAGACAACAGGGGCTCACCCCTCCACTTT	CASRDNRGSPLHF
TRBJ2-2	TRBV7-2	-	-	TGTGCCAGCAGCCCCCGACAGTACACCGGGGAGCTGTTTTTT	CASSPRQYTGELFF
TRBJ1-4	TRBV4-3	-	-	TGCGCCAGCAGCCTAAGTCGGACTACTAATGAAAAACTGTTTTTT	CASSLSRTTNEKLFF
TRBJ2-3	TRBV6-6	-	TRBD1	TGTGCCAGCAGTTACAGGGGGCGAGAAGATACGCAGTATTTT	CASSYRGREDTQYF
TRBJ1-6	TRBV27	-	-	TGTGCCTCCCGGACAGAAAATTCACCCCTCCACTTT	CASRTENSPLHF
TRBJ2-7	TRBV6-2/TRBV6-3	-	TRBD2	TGTGCCAGCAGTTACTCCGGGACTAGACCTTCCTACGAGCAGTACTTC	CASSYSGTRPSYEQYF
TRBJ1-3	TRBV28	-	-	TGTGCCAGCAGTGCAGGACTTCGCAGCTCTGGAAACACCATATATTTT	CASSAGLRSSGNTIYF